This paragraph covers one T cell receptor beta chain sequence. Under the authors' procedure: Amplifying reference gene primers gave estimates of nucleated cell counts. Libraries were prepared by immunoSEQ multiplex PCR; TCRdb keeps only in-frame clonotypes and omits some of them. The DNA was the basis for D and trimming; V, J and clone size are from that table. The sample has over 70,000 clones, roughly three quarters seen once. This sample stems from a study of blood T cell repertoires in COVID-19. Study at large: COVID-19 samples, acute and convalescent, were from the United States, Italy and Spain. PBMCs, B-cell-depleted T cells, or T cells were the source of the cDNA or gDNA that made up the material.

Trimming took off 2 bases at V and 1 base at J, with 8 bases between the two ends. The CDR3 is 14 amino acids. Germline V CDR1 and CDR2: KGHSH, LQKENI. Material for sequencing was peripheral blood. This TCR came from a man aged 65 to 85 with COVID-19, enrolled during active disease. The genes are TRBV18 and TRBJ1-1; D not certain. CDR3 coding DNA: TGTGCCAGCTCACCAAATTGGCAGAACACTGAAGCTTTCTTT. Encoded protein: CASSPNWQNTEAFF.